These 18 T cell receptor beta chains were sequenced from one sample in a study of cytomegalovirus exposure and HLA in healthy donors. It was with 60 Vbeta and 13 Jbeta primers that the PCR ran. The repertoire was sequenced with immunoSEQ multiplex PCR; TCRdb's copy has only in-frame clones and lacks some. The data show roughly 100,000 clones, around 77% seen once. The source material was PBMCs. The receptor set was obtained from a woman aged 40 to 50 in good health and CMV-seropositive.

The chain recombines TRBV7-9 with TRBJ1-2; D may be TRBD1 (6 bases). V lost 5 bases and J lost 7, with 11 bases in between. The CDR3 length is 12 residues. Per germline, CDR1 SEHNR and CDR2 FQNEAQ (reference sequence). The CDR3 bases are TGTGCCAGCAGCCCCGGGGGGGCTGGCTACACCTTC. This encodes CASSPGGAGYTF.

In regard to this clone: Within the sample, other DNA sequences also encode this same CDR3. The V and J genes are TRBV9 and TRBJ2-2; D not resolved. The CDR3 loop spans 14 amino acids. The V end lost 0 bases, the J end lost 1 base, and 4 bases lay between the germline ends. Germline-derived CDR1 and CDR2 are SGDLS and YYNGEE. CDR3 sequence: CASSVGGNTGELFF. In nucleotides, the CDR3 is TGTGCCAGCAGCGTAGGCGGGAACACCGGGGAGCTGTTTTTT.

The rearrangement links TRBV19 to TRBJ1-2; 12 bases align to TRBD1. The CDR3 spans 17 residues. V dropped 6 bases and J dropped 6; count of bases not matched to a gene: 14. Germline loops: CDR1 LNHDA, CDR2 SQIVND (reference sequence). CDR3 nucleotide sequence: TGTGCCAGTAGCCCTATAGGGCGGGACAGGGGGCACCATGGCTACACCTTC. It yields the protein CASSPIGRDRGHHGYTF.

CDR3 loop: CASSSPSGYLGYTF. The CDR3 DNA sequence: TGTGCCAGCAGCTCTCCTTCAGGGTACCTTGGCTACACCTTC. The J gene is TRBJ1-2, the V gene TRBV5-6, with D maybe TRBD1 (5 bases). V gave up 3 bases and J gave up 7 bases, with 16 bases separating them. Germline V lookup: CDR1 SGHDT, CDR2 YYEEEE. This CDR3 has 14 residues.

The chain recombines TRBV18 with TRBJ2-4; 9 bases agree with TRBD2. V trimming: 3 bases; J trimming: 9 bases; junction bases outside the gene matches: 12. Germline-derived CDR1 and CDR2 are KGHSH and LQKENI. This CDR3 region has 16 residues. The CDR3 reads CASSPIVSGGSGIQYF. CDR3 nucleotide sequence: TGTGCCAGCTCACCGATTGTTAGCGGGGGTTCGGGCATTCAGTACTTC.

The gene calls are TRBV29-1 and TRBJ2-3, with 9 bases that match TRBD1. Unmatched junction bases numbered 7, after V lost 7 bases and J lost 2 bases. The CDR3 totals 14 residues. CDR1 is SQVTM, CDR2 ANQGSEA, per germline. CDR3: CSGEVQGATDTQYF. Here the CDR3 DNA reads TGCAGCGGAGAGGTACAGGGGGCCACAGATACGCAGTATTTT.

In this sample, this clone turned up once. This CDR3 reads CASSEGFSSTDTQYF. The CDR3 DNA is TGTGCCAGCAGTGAAGGTTTCTCTAGCACAGATACGCAGTATTTT. The J gene is TRBJ2-3, the V gene TRBV2; D is unresolved. The CDR3 spans 15 residues. Germline CDR1 and CDR2: SNHLY and FYNNEI. V lost 1 base, J lost 0 bases, and 8 bases lay in between.

The CDR3 spells CASSESLRRGTDTQYF. CDR3 DNA: TGTGCCAGCAGTGAGTCCCTAAGGCGGGGCACAGATACGCAGTATTTT. This chain connects TRBV25-1 to TRBJ2-3; tentative D call: TRBD2 (5 bases). Trimming shortened V by 3 bases and J by 1 base, and 14 bases separated the two germline ends. Germline V lookup: CDR1 MGHDK, CDR2 SYGVNS. The CDR3 extends over 16 amino acids.

This chain joins TRBV28 and TRBJ2-5; 11 nucleotides match TRBD2. This CDR3 comprises 17 residues. Germline lookup yields CDR1 MDHEN and CDR2 SYDVKM. The J segment lost 5 bases and the V segment lost 6 bases, leaving 14 bases of the junction unmatched. CDR3 bases: TGTGCCAGCAGCCCGAACCCACTAGCGGGAGTTGGGGAGACCCAGTACTTC. It yields the protein CASSPNPLAGVGETQYF.

The V and J genes are TRBV11-2 and TRBJ2-1, with 9 positions matching TRBD2. CDR3 length: 15 amino acids. V lost 4 bases, J lost 12 bases, and 13 bases stayed unmatched. Germline CDR1 and CDR2: SGHAT and FQNNGV. The CDR3 loop reads CASSSSGGRAYGQFF. CDR3 bases: TGTGCCAGCAGCTCTTCGGGCGGGAGGGCCTATGGGCAGTTCTTC. The whole variable domain, remainder taken from reference TRBV11-2 and TRBJ2-1, is EAGVAQSPRYKIIEKRQSVAFWCNPISGHATLYWYQQILGQGPKLLIQFQNNGVVDDSQLPKDRFSAERLKGVDSTLKIQPAKLEDSAVYLCASSSSGGRAYGQFFGPGTRLTVL.

The chain carries TRBV5-1 and TRBJ1-2, with 11 bases identical to TRBD1. Unmatched junction bases numbered 11, after V lost 4 bases and J lost 6 bases. Germline lookup yields CDR1 SGHRS and CDR2 YFSETQ. The CDR3 loop spans 16 amino acids. CDR3 DNA sequence: TGCGCCAGCAGCCTGTGGGGACAGGGGGATCACGATGGCTACACCTTC. It encodes CASSLWGQGDHDGYTF. Together with reference TRBV5-1 and TRBJ1-2, the CDR3 gives the full variable domain: KAGVTQTPRYLIKTRGQQVTLSCSPISGHRSVSWYQQTPGQGLQFLFEYFSETQRNKGNFPGRFSGRQFSNSRSEMNVSTLELGDSALYLCASSLWGQGDHDGYTFGSGTRLTVV.

V is TRBV5-1 and J is TRBJ2-5, with 12 nucleotides matching TRBD2. Trimming cost V 5 bases and J 3 bases; bases outside gene matches: 5. The CDR3 contains 15 residues. Per the germline V gene, CDR1 is SGHRS and CDR2 is YFSETQ. In DNA form, the CDR3 reads TGCGCCAGCAGTTACCCTAGCGGGAGGGAAGAGACCCAGTACTTC. Encoded protein: CASSYPSGREETQYF. Full variable domain (outside the CDR3, taken from reference TRBV5-1 and TRBJ2-5): KAGVTQTPRYLIKTRGQQVTLSCSPISGHRSVSWYQQTPGQGLQFLFEYFSETQRNKGNFPGRFSGRQFSNSRSEMNVSTLELGDSALYLCASSYPSGREETQYFGPGTRLLVL.

This sequence joins TRBV4-2 and TRBJ1-2; no reliable D call. Trimming cost V 0 bases and J 8 bases, with 19 bases left between them. The length of the CDR3 is 16 residues. Germline V gives CDR1 LGHNA, CDR2 YNFKEQ. DNA of the CDR3: TGTGCCAGCAGCCAAGATCCCAACAGTGCGAGGGAAGGCTACACCTTC. It translates to CASSQDPNSAREGYTF.

This chain connects TRBV5-8 to TRBJ1-2; 8 bases line up with TRBD1. The V gene's germline CDR1 is SGHTS and CDR2 YDEGEE. The J segment lost 8 bases and the V segment lost 2 bases, leaving 5 bases of the junction unmatched. The CDR3 is 13 residues long. The DNA for the CDR3 is TGTGCCAGCAGCTTCGGACAGGGTGAGGGCTACACCTTC. This codes for CASSFGQGEGYTF.

This chain joins TRBV19 and TRBJ2-3; D perhaps matches TRBD1 (5 bases). Trimming stripped 10 bases from V and 2 bases from J, with 13 bases between. Germline CDR1 LNHDA, CDR2 SQIVND (reference sequence). The CDR3 is 13 residues long. This CDR3 reads CATQGRVTDTQYF. CDR3 DNA sequence: TGTGCCACCCAGGGTAGAGTCACAGATACGCAGTATTTT.

V gene TRBV5-6 combines with J gene TRBJ2-7; D remains unclear. Trimming removed 4 bases at V and 3 bases at J, with 5 bases between. Germline V gene sequence: CDR1 SGHDT, CDR2 YYEEEE. The CDR3 is 11 amino acids. The CDR3 coding sequence is TGTGCCAGCAGCAATTACTACGAGCAGTACTTC. Its translation: CASSNYYEQYF.

Here the CDR3 DNA reads TGTGCCAGCAGTTACTTTGGGGACAGTTACAATGAGCAGTTCTTC. Its translation is CASSYFGDSYNEQFF. The J gene is TRBJ2-1, the V gene TRBV6-5, with 7 positions matching TRBD1. CDR1 and CDR2 from the germline V gene are MNHEY and SVGAGI. This CDR3 is built from 15 residues. Unmatched junction bases numbered 4, after V lost 1 base and J lost 4 bases.

Only a few counts were recorded for this clone. The chain has TRBV4-3 and TRBJ2-3; TRBD1 matches at 11 bases. The V gene's germline CDR1 is LGHNA and CDR2 YSLEER. J gave up 1 base and V 4 bases, and 7 bases lay outside the gene matches. This CDR3 region has 17 residues. CDR3 in amino acids: CASSLRDRGEGTDTQYF. The CDR3 region has the DNA TGCGCCAGCAGCCTCCGGGACAGGGGGGAGGGCACAGATACGCAGTATTTT.